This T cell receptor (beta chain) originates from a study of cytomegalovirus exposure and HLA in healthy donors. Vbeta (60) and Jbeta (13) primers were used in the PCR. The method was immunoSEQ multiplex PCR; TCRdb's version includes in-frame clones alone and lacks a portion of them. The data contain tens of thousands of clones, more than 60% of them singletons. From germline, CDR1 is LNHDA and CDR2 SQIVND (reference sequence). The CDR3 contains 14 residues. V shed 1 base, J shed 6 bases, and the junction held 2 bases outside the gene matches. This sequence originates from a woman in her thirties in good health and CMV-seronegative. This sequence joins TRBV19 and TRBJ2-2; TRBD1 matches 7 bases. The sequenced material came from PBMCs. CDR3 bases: TGTGCCAGTAGTATAGGAGGGGGCCCCGGGGAGCTGTTTTTT. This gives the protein CASSIGGGPGELFF. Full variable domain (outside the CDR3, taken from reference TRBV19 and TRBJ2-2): DGGITQSPKYLFRKEGQNVTLSCEQNLNHDAMYWYRQDPGQGLRLIYYSQIVNDFQKGDIAEGYSVSREKKESFPLTVTSAQKNPTAFYLCASSIGGGPGELFFGEGSRLTVL.